These 7 T cell receptor beta chains share one sample of origin, sequenced in a study of T-cell memory formation after mild COVID-19. From the 5' RACE reads, TCRdb called clonotypes with MiXCR, one entry per CDR3 protein. The sample consists of some 31,000 distinct CDR3 sequences, around 12% of them appearing once. Sequenced sample: PBMCs or a T cell subset sorted from them (not recorded which). The receptors here all came from an adult woman who had mild COVID-19 (a few samples of this study predate the infection). Cell type and time point are not known.

This clonotype has a count of ten or more. The chain recombines TRBV5-1 with TRBJ2-3, with D perhaps matching TRBD1 (5 bases). Trimming removed 7 bases from V and 2 bases from J, with 11 bases in between. CDR1 and CDR2 from the germline V gene are SGHRS and YFSETQ. CDR3 length: 13 amino acids. In nucleotides, the CDR3 is TGCGCCAGCTCCTCAGGGAACACAGATACGCAGTATTTT. Amino acid sequence: CASSSGNTDTQYF.

This clonotype was found a few times. This chain joins TRBV19 and TRBJ1-3; 7 positions match TRBD1. Losses at the gene ends were 4 bases for V and 1 base for J; bases not matched to a gene: 7. CDR3 length: 16 amino acids. Germline V lookup: CDR1 LNHDA, CDR2 SQIVND (reference sequence). In DNA form, the CDR3 reads TGTGCCAGTAGTAGAAGCCGACAGGGATCTGGAAACACCATATATTTT. It is translated as CASSRSRQGSGNTIYF.

This clonotype was seen ten or more times. The chain links TRBV3-1 to TRBJ2-7; perhaps TRBD2 as D (5 bases). V gave up 0 bases and J gave up 9 bases, with 12 bases separating them. Germline V gene sequence: CDR1 LGHDT, CDR2 YNNKEL (reference sequence). This CDR3 comprises 13 residues. This CDR3 is CASSQDVEGRQYF. The CDR3, as DNA: TGTGCCAGCAGCCAAGATGTAGAGGGAAGGCAGTACTTC.

This clonotype was picked up many times. The V call is TRBV6-5, the J call TRBJ1-5, with a tentative D call TRBD1 (5 bases). CDR1 is MNHEY, CDR2 SVGAGI, per germline. V was shortened by 6 bases and J by 2 bases, with 11 bases between the two germline ends. The CDR3 consists of 14 residues. The CDR3: CASSKGTGNQPQHF. In DNA form, the CDR3 reads TGTGCCAGCAGCAAGGGGACGGGCAATCAGCCCCAGCATTTT.

The gene calls are TRBV20-1 and TRBJ2-5; 11 bases map to TRBD2. This CDR3 region has 17 residues. Unmatched junction bases numbered 17, after V lost 6 bases and J lost 5 bases. Germline CDR1 DFQATT, CDR2 SNEGSKA (reference sequence). CDR3 amino acids: CSAPRLGTLAGDETQYF. CDR3 DNA sequence: TGCAGTGCCCCTCGTTTGGGGACACTAGCGGGGGATGAGACCCAGTACTTC.

The genes are TRBV11-2 and TRBJ1-2; the D is unclear. Germline lookup yields CDR1 SGHAT and CDR2 FQNNGV. The CDR3 spans 18 residues. V was trimmed by 0 bases and J by 0 bases, leaving 17 bases between them. As DNA, the CDR3 is TGTGCCAGCAGCTTAGATCCCTTCTTAGGACGGCCTAACTATGGCTACACCTTC. It encodes CASSLDPFLGRPNYGYTF.

Many counts were recorded for this clonotype. This chain joins TRBV5-6 and TRBJ1-2, with 7 bases aligning to TRBD1. This CDR3 has 12 amino acids. The germline gives CDR1 SGHDT, CDR2 YYEEEE. The J segment lost 7 bases and the V segment lost 4 bases, leaving 4 bases of the junction unmatched. The CDR3 coding sequence is TGTGCCAGCAGCCGGGACAGCGGTGGCTACACCTTC. Its translation: CASSRDSGGYTF.